These 16 T cell receptor beta chains originate from one sample sequenced in a study of T-cell memory formation after mild COVID-19. TCRdb processed the 5' RACE reads anew with MiXCR; each CDR3 protein has one entry. The sample carries hundreds of thousands of distinct CDR3 sequences, about 15% recorded once. Sequencing was performed on PBMCs or a T cell subset sorted from them (not recorded which). The receptors come from a man aged 18 to 29 who had mild COVID-19 (a few samples of this study predate the infection). Cell type and time point are not known.

Only a few counts were recorded for this clonotype. The rearrangement joins TRBV5-5 to TRBJ1-6; no firm D call. V was trimmed by 4 bases and J by 5 bases, leaving 13 bases between them. The CDR3 has 15 residues. From germline, CDR1 is SGHKS and CDR2 YYEKEE (reference sequence). The CDR3 nucleotides read TGTGCCAGCAGCCCCCGCGGTAGGGATAATTCACCCCTCCACTTT. It is translated as CASSPRGRDNSPLHF.

The chain has TRBV7-2 and TRBJ2-1; 12 nucleotides match TRBD2. This CDR3 region has 17 residues. J lost 8 bases, V lost 1 base, and 9 bases had no gene match. The germline V gene encodes CDR1 SGHTA and CDR2 FQGNSA. The CDR3 sequence: CASSLVPLAGGVDEQFF. CDR3 DNA: TGTGCCAGCAGCTTAGTGCCACTAGCGGGAGGAGTGGATGAGCAGTTCTTC.

The sample holds a few counts of this clonotype. The chain joins TRBV7-9 to TRBJ2-3; tentatively, D is TRBD1 (6 bases). Trimming removed 5 bases from V and 3 bases from J, with 15 bases in between. This CDR3 comprises 15 residues. CDR1 and CDR2 from the germline V gene are SEHNR and FQNEAQ (reference sequence). The CDR3 region is CASSPLGGLTDTQYF. The CDR3 DNA reads TGTGCCAGCAGCCCTCTAGGGGGATTGACAGATACGCAGTATTTT. Complete variable domain (other parts from reference TRBV7-9 and TRBJ2-3): DTGVSQNPRHKITKRGQNVTFRCDPISEHNRLYWYRQTLGQGPEFLTYFQNEAQLEKSRLLSDRFSAERPKGSFSTLEIQRTEQGDSAMYLCASSPLGGLTDTQYFGPGTRLTVL.

This clonotype has a handful of counts. The chain joins TRBV12-3 or TRBV12-4 to TRBJ1-2; a weak D match, TRBD1 (6 bases). CDR3 length: 14 amino acids. The V gene lost 6 bases and the J gene lost 4 bases, with 15 bases spanning the gap. Here the CDR3 reads CASRTTGARYGYTF. The CDR3 region has the DNA TGTGCCAGCAGGACGACGGGGGCGCGCTATGGCTACACCTTC.

The chain is built from TRBV5-1 and TRBJ1-3; tentatively, D is TRBD1 (5 bases). V was clipped by 4 bases and J by 6 bases, with 14 bases between them. The CDR3 has 14 residues. Germline loops: CDR1 SGHRS, CDR2 YFSETQ. Written as DNA, the CDR3 is TGCGCCAGCAGCACTGGCCACGGACAAAACACCATATATTTT. This encodes CASSTGHGQNTIYF.

CDR3 protein: CASSDGVGNQPQHF. The DNA of the CDR3 is TGTGCCAGCAGCGACGGTGTGGGAAATCAGCCCCAGCATTTT. The gene calls are TRBV9 and TRBJ1-5; D call uncertain. Germline V gene lookup returns CDR1 SGDLS and CDR2 YYNGEE. The CDR3 has 14 residues. Between the trimmed V and J ends, which lost 3 bases and 4 bases, there was a span of 11 bases.

This clonotype was observed a few times. This rearrangement joins TRBV7-2 to TRBJ1-1; 7 bases line up with TRBD1. Trimming cost V 7 bases and J 4 bases; bases outside gene matches: 9. The V gene's germline CDR1 is SGHTA and CDR2 FQGNSA. The CDR3 covers 14 residues. The CDR3 reads CASITRGKFTEAFF. The CDR3 nucleotides are TGTGCCAGCATCACCAGGGGGAAATTCACTGAAGCTTTCTTT.

The J gene is TRBJ1-3, the V gene TRBV3-1; D is uncertain. This CDR3 has 13 residues. Germline V gene data show CDR1 as LGHDT and CDR2 as YNNKEL (reference sequence). V shed 6 bases and J shed 0 bases, with 6 bases lying between them. CDR3 DNA sequence: TGTGCCAGCAGAGTGAACTCTGGAAACACCATATATTTT. Encoded protein: CASRVNSGNTIYF.

The gene calls are TRBV5-1 and TRBJ1-6; D not resolved. CDR1 and CDR2 from the germline V gene are SGHRS and YFSETQ. This CDR3 region has 15 residues. V gave up 0 bases and J gave up 6 bases, with 10 bases separating them. The CDR3 region is CASSLAGQANSPLHF. As DNA, the CDR3 is TGCGCCAGCAGCTTGGCCGGGCAGGCTAATTCACCCCTCCACTTT. The complete variable domain, with remaining parts taken from reference TRBV5-1 and TRBJ1-6, reads KAGVTQTPRYLIKTRGQQVTLSCSPISGHRSVSWYQQTPGQGLQFLFEYFSETQRNKGNFPGRFSGRQFSNSRSEMNVSTLELGDSALYLCASSLAGQANSPLHFGNGTRLTVT.

This clonotype was found many times. This chain joins TRBV5-8 and TRBJ2-4; possible D gene TRBD2, 6 bases. Trimming removed 4 bases from V and 3 bases from J, with 17 bases in between. Per the germline V gene, CDR1 is SGHTS and CDR2 is YDEGEE. The CDR3 loop spans 16 amino acids. CDR3: CASSPLGHGSKNIQYF. In nucleotides, the CDR3 is TGTGCCAGCAGCCCCCTGGGGCACGGGAGCAAAAACATTCAGTACTTC.

This sequence joins TRBV5-1 and TRBJ2-1; D is perhaps TRBD2 (6 bases). CDR1 and CDR2 (germline): SGHRS, YFSETQ. V dropped 3 bases and J dropped 0 bases, with 7 bases sitting between them. This CDR3 has 14 residues. Here the CDR3 reads CASSWGDSYNEQFF. The CDR3 nucleotides are TGCGCCAGCAGCTGGGGGGACTCCTACAATGAGCAGTTCTTC. Drawing the rest from reference TRBV5-1 and TRBJ2-1, the complete variable domain is KAGVTQTPRYLIKTRGQQVTLSCSPISGHRSVSWYQQTPGQGLQFLFEYFSETQRNKGNFPGRFSGRQFSNSRSEMNVSTLELGDSALYLCASSWGDSYNEQFFGPGTRLTVL.

V usage is TRBV6-1 and J usage is TRBJ2-4; 8 bases are a match to TRBD1. Germline assignment: CDR1 MNHNS and CDR2 SASEGT. V shed 2 bases, J shed 6 bases, and the junction held 18 bases outside the gene matches. The CDR3 loop spans 19 amino acids. CDR3 region: CASSELGRADQQGGNIQYF. CDR3 DNA sequence: TGTGCCAGCAGTGAATTGGGACGGGCGGACCAACAGGGGGGAAACATTCAGTACTTC.

In this sample, this clonotype turned up a few times. The genes are TRBV11-2 and TRBJ2-6; D is ambiguous. The CDR3 contains 18 residues. Germline V gene sequence: CDR1 SGHAT, CDR2 FQNNGV. V lost 6 bases and J lost 0, with 18 bases in between. CDR3 loop: CASSHFADLSSGANVLTF. CDR3 coding DNA: TGTGCCAGCAGTCATTTCGCAGACCTTAGCTCTGGGGCCAACGTCCTGACTTTC.

The genes are TRBV6-2 or TRBV6-3 and TRBJ1-5; a possible D gene is TRBD1 (5 bases). V lost 4 bases and J 1 base, leaving 11 bases between the germline ends. Germline CDR1 and CDR2: MNHEY and SVGEGT. The CDR3 spans 15 residues. The CDR3, as DNA: TGTGCCAGCAGTTCCTTCGGGGACAGCAATCAGCCCCAGCATTTT. Residues: CASSSFGDSNQPQHF.

V and J are TRBV4-3 and TRBJ1-2; tentatively, D is TRBD1 (5 bases). The germline V gene encodes CDR1 LGHNA and CDR2 YSLEER. The V gene lost 0 bases and the J gene lost 0 bases, with 17 bases spanning the gap. The CDR3 runs to 18 residues. As DNA, the CDR3 is TGCGCCAGCAGCCAAGATCGTTGGGGCCTCACGTCTAACTATGGCTACACCTTC. The encoded protein is CASSQDRWGLTSNYGYTF.

The chain carries TRBV27 and TRBJ2-4; 9 bases are a match to TRBD2. Germline CDR1 and CDR2: MNHEY and SMNVEV (reference sequence). V lost 0 bases to trimming and J lost 7 bases; unmatched junction nucleotides: 10. The CDR3 spans 17 residues. The CDR3 bases are TGTGCCAGCAGTTTATCGAGTAGCGGGGGTTGGGGGAACATTCAGTACTTC. Amino acids: CASSLSSSGGWGNIQYF.